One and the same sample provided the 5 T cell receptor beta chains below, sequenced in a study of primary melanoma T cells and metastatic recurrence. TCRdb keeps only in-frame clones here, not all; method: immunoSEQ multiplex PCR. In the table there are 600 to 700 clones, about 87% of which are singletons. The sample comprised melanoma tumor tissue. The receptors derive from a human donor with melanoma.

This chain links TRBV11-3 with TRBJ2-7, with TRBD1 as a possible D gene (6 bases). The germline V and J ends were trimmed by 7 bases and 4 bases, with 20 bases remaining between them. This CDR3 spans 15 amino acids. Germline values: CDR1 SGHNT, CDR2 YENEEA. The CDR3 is CASTLSWGPIYEQYF. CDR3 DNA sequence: TGTGCCAGCACCCTCTCTTGGGGGCCCATTTACGAGCAGTACTTC. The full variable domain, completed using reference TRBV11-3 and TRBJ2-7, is EAGVVQSPRYKIIEKKQPVAFWCNPISGHNTLYWYLQNLGQGPELLIRYENEEAVDDSQLPKDRFSAERLKGVDSTLKIQPAELGDSAVYLCASTLSWGPIYEQYFGPGTRLTVT.

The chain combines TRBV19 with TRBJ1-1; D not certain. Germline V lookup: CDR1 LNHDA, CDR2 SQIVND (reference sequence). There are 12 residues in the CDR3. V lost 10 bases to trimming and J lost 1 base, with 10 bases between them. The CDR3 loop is CATSTQNTEAFF. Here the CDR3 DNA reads TGTGCCACCAGCACCCAGAACACTGAAGCTTTCTTT.

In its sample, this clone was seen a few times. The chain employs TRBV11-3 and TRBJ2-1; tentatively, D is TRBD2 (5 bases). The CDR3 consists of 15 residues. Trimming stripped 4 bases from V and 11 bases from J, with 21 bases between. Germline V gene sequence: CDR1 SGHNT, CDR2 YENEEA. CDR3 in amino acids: CASSSWGDLGNKQFF. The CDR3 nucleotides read TGTGCCAGCAGCTCCTGGGGAGACCTTGGGAATAAGCAGTTCTTC.

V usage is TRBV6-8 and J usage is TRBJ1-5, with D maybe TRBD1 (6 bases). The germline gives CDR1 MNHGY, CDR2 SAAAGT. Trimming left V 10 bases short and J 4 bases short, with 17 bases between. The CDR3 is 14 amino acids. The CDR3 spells CAISGDRLNQPQHF. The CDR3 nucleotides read TGTGCCATCAGCGGCGACAGGTTGAATCAGCCCCAGCATTTT.

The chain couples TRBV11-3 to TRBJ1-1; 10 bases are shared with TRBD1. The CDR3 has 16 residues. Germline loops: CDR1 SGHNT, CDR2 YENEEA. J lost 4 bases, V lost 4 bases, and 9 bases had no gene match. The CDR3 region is CASSSQGQGVSTEAFF. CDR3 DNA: TGTGCCAGCAGCTCACAAGGACAGGGGGTGAGCACTGAAGCTTTCTTT.